What follows are 20 T cell receptor beta chains derived from one specimen sequenced in a study of blood T cell repertoires in COVID-19. Repertoires were generated with immunoSEQ multiplex PCR, while TCRdb's copy carries only in-frame clones and drops some. The sample has some 400,000 clones; about 89% are singletons. The sequenced sample consisted of peripheral blood. The receptors were sampled from an older woman with COVID-19, enrolled during active disease.

J is TRBJ2-3 and V is TRBV7-3; D unresolved. Per germline, CDR1 SGHTA and CDR2 FQGTGA. There are 13 residues in the CDR3. V was cut by 3 bases and J by 1 base, with 5 bases left in between. This CDR3 reads CASSFLGTDTQYF. The CDR3 DNA reads TGTGCCAGCAGCTTTCTAGGCACAGATACGCAGTATTTT.

V gene TRBV5-4 combines with J gene TRBJ1-1; TRBD1 might be the D (5 bases). V lost 5 bases, J lost 1 base, and 18 bases lay in between. The CDR3 is 16 amino acids. CDR1 SGHNT and CDR2 YYREEE come from the germline V gene (reference sequence). The CDR3 DNA reads TGTGCCAGCAGTCTGGGGCCAGCCTCCAGGAACACTGAAGCTTTCTTT. It specifies CASSLGPASRNTEAFF. The full variable domain, rest sourced from reference TRBV5-4 and TRBJ1-1, is ETGVTQSPTHLIKTRGQQVTLRCSSQSGHNTVSWYQQALGQGPQFIFQYYREEENGRGNFPPRFSGLQFPNYSSELNVNALELDDSALYLCASSLGPASRNTEAFFGQGTRLTVV.

V is TRBV27 and J is TRBJ1-5; D is ambiguous. CDR3 size: 12 residues. Germline CDR1 reads MNHEY; CDR2 reads SMNVEV (reference sequence). V was pared by 3 bases and J by 9 bases, with 9 bases between. The CDR3 here is CASSFQFGPQHF. CDR3 nucleotides: TGTGCCAGCAGTTTTCAGTTTGGGCCCCAGCATTTT.

The V gene is TRBV4-2, the J gene TRBJ2-5; 11 nucleotides match TRBD2. The germline V gene has CDR1 LGHNA and CDR2 YNFKEQ. This CDR3 contains 16 residues. Trimming at V came to 2 bases and at J to 2 bases, leaving 4 bases not matched to a gene. The CDR3 here is CASSQTSGGSQETQYF. Written as DNA, the CDR3 is TGTGCCAGCAGCCAAACTAGCGGGGGCTCGCAAGAGACCCAGTACTTC.

In this sample, this clone turned up a few times. The V call is TRBV30, the J call TRBJ1-1, with D hard to call. Looked up from germline, CDR1 is GTSNPN and CDR2 is SVGIG (reference sequence). This CDR3 has 10 amino acids. Trimming removed 3 bases from V and 10 bases from J, with 9 bases in between. The CDR3 DNA sequence: TGTGCCTGGAGGCGGGCTGGAGCTTTCTTT. Translating it yields CAWRRAGAFF.

The chain has TRBV18 and TRBJ1-1, with D maybe TRBD1 (5 bases). Trimming cost V 6 bases and J 5 bases, with 25 bases left between them. This CDR3 has 17 residues. CDR1 is KGHSH, CDR2 LQKENI, per germline. In DNA form, the CDR3 reads TGTGCCAGCTCGTACTACTTAGGGAGGGGAGAAGATACTGAAGCTTTCTTT. Translation gives CASSYYLGRGEDTEAFF.

V usage is TRBV5-6 and J usage is TRBJ2-1, with D uncertain. Germline CDR1 is SGHDT and CDR2 is YYEEEE. The CDR3 consists of 15 residues. Deletions cut 2 bases from V and 3 bases from J, with 12 bases between. The CDR3 DNA sequence: TGTGCCAGCAGCTTTAATCAGTATGGCTACAATGAGCAGTTCTTC. This gives the protein CASSFNQYGYNEQFF.

The chain links TRBV6-6 to TRBJ2-7; TRBD1 agrees at 12 bases. There are 15 residues in the CDR3. Germline CDR1 and CDR2: MNHNY and SVGAGI (reference sequence). Trimming took 2 bases from V and 7 from J; bases not matched to a gene: 6. CDR3 loop: CASSYVGQGAQEQYF. CDR3 in DNA: TGTGCCAGCAGTTACGTGGGACAGGGGGCGCAAGAGCAGTACTTC.

This sequence joins TRBV5-6 and TRBJ1-1; D unresolved. Germline lookup yields CDR1 SGHDT and CDR2 YYEEEE. This CDR3 spans 14 amino acids. The V end was cut by 8 bases, the J end by 6 bases, with 20 bases between. As DNA, the CDR3 is TGTGCCAGTCTTCTCCGAGGGAAGGGAGCTGAAGCTTTCTTT. Its translation: CASLLRGKGAEAFF.

The chain couples TRBV11-2 to TRBJ1-3; D gene uncertain. V lost 4 bases and J 7 bases, leaving 14 bases between the germline ends. The CDR3 loop spans 14 amino acids. The germline CDR1 and CDR2 sequences are SGHAT and FQNNGV. The CDR3 here is CASSSRSRGNTIYF. CDR3 bases: TGTGCCAGCAGCTCGAGATCGAGAGGGAACACCATATATTTT.

The chain carries TRBV19 and TRBJ1-5; unclear D gene. Germline V gives CDR1 LNHDA, CDR2 SQIVND (reference sequence). Trimming pared 3 bases from V and 7 bases from J, leaving 13 bases between. CDR3 length equals 14 residues. This chain's CDR3 is CASSMGRREQPQHF. The CDR3 DNA reads as TGTGCCAGTAGTATGGGAAGAAGGGAGCAGCCCCAGCATTTT. The full variable domain, rest sourced from reference TRBV19 and TRBJ1-5, is DGGITQSPKYLFRKEGQNVTLSCEQNLNHDAMYWYRQDPGQGLRLIYYSQIVNDFQKGDIAEGYSVSREKKESFPLTVTSAQKNPTAFYLCASSMGRREQPQHFGDGTRLSIL.

This chain uses TRBV28 with TRBJ1-5; no clear D. Trimming took 5 bases from V and 2 from J, leaving 16 bases between them. The germline gives CDR1 MDHEN, CDR2 SYDVKM. The length of the CDR3 is 16 residues. DNA of the CDR3: TGTGCCAGCAGTCTAACAGTCGGGGTGGGCAATCAGCCCCAGCATTTT. Translating it yields CASSLTVGVGNQPQHF.

This clone was counted a single time. CDR3 region: CASRGRGPNTEAFF. The CDR3 nucleotides read TGTGCCAGCAGGGGCAGGGGGCCGAACACTGAAGCTTTCTTT. V and J are TRBV3-1 (or the pseudogene TRBV3-2) and TRBJ1-1; 8 bases are shared with TRBD1. This CDR3 region has 14 residues. The J segment lost 1 base and the V segment lost 6 bases, leaving 4 bases of the junction unmatched. Germline CDR1 reads LGHDT; CDR2 reads YNNKEL (reference sequence).

J is TRBJ1-1 and V is TRBV6-5, with D tentatively TRBD1 (5 bases). V lost 1 base and J 1 base, leaving 7 bases between the germline ends. The CDR3 sequence is 14 residues long. Germline CDR1 and CDR2: MNHEY and SVGAGI. The DNA for the CDR3 is TGTGCCAGCAGTTACTTCAGGGAGAACACTGAAGCTTTCTTT. The encoded protein is CASSYFRENTEAFF.

The chain recombines TRBV30 with TRBJ2-5; D is unclear. CDR1 and CDR2 from the germline V gene are GTSNPN and SVGIG (reference sequence). V shed 1 base and J shed 4 bases, with 7 bases lying between them. CDR3 length equals 12 residues. The CDR3: CAWSAQRETQYF. The CDR3, as DNA: TGTGCCTGGAGTGCCCAGCGAGAGACCCAGTACTTC. The full variable domain, with the rest looked up from reference TRBV30 and TRBJ2-5, is SQTIHQWPATLVQPVGSPLSLECTVEGTSNPNLYWYRQAAGRGLQLLFYSVGIGQISSEVPQNLSASRPQDRQFILSSKKLLLSDSGFYLCAWSAQRETQYFGPGTRLLVL.

This clone has just one count. The rearrangement uses TRBV28 and TRBJ1-2; 7 bases fit TRBD1. Trimming removed 10 bases from V and 5 bases from J; junction bases left unmatched: 4. This CDR3 is built from 11 residues. Germline CDR1 MDHEN, CDR2 SYDVKM. The CDR3 region is CATRQGYGYTF. The CDR3 DNA follows: TGTGCCACCCGACAGGGTTATGGCTACACCTTC.

The chain uses TRBV19 and TRBJ1-5; D call uncertain. The CDR3 contains 12 residues. Looked up from germline, CDR1 is LNHDA and CDR2 is SQIVND (reference sequence). V lost 7 bases, J lost 3 bases, and 7 bases lay in between. CDR3 sequence: CASNPHNQPQHF. DNA of the CDR3: TGTGCCAGTAATCCCCACAATCAGCCCCAGCATTTT.

The J gene is TRBJ2-7, the V gene TRBV19, with D unresolved. Germline-derived CDR1 and CDR2 are LNHDA and SQIVND (reference sequence). Between the trimmed V and J ends, which lost 4 bases and 2 bases, there was a span of 12 bases. The CDR3 runs to 14 residues. The CDR3 DNA reads as TGTGCCAGTAGTAGAACGCAGAACCCCTACGAGCAGTACTTC. This encodes CASSRTQNPYEQYF. Looking up the rest from reference TRBV19 and TRBJ2-7 gives the full variable domain: DGGITQSPKYLFRKEGQNVTLSCEQNLNHDAMYWYRQDPGQGLRLIYYSQIVNDFQKGDIAEGYSVSREKKESFPLTVTSAQKNPTAFYLCASSRTQNPYEQYFGPGTRLTVT.

By share, this clone counts as medium-sized. For the CDR3, the DNA is TGTGCCAGCAGCTTAGATACGCCGACAGGGGGCGAGCAGTACTTC. Translation gives CASSLDTPTGGEQYF. The chain recombines TRBV5-8 with TRBJ2-7, with 9 bases that match TRBD1. CDR3 length: 15 amino acids. J gave up 6 bases and V 2 bases, and 9 bases lay outside the gene matches. Looked up from germline, CDR1 is SGHTS and CDR2 is YDEGEE.

This sequence joins TRBV10-3 and TRBJ2-5, with 8 nucleotides matching TRBD1. This CDR3 contains 15 residues. Trimming removed 6 bases from V and 1 base from J; junction bases left unmatched: 7. In germline, CDR1 is ENHRY, CDR2 SYGVKD. This chain's CDR3 is CAISQGARPQETQYF. The CDR3 DNA is TGTGCCATCAGCCAGGGGGCCCGGCCCCAAGAGACCCAGTACTTC.